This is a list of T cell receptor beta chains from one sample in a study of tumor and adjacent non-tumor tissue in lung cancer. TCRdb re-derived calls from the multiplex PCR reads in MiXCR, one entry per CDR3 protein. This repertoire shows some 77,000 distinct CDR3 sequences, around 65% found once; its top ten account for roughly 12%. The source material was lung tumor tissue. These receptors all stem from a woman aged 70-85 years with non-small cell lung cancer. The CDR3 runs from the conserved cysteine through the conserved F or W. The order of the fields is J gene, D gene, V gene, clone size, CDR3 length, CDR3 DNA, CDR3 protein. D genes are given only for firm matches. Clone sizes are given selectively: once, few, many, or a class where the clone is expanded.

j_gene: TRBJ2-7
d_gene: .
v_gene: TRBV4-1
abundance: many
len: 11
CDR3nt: TGCGCCAGCAGCCAAGGGATCGAGCAGTACTTC
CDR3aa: CASSQGIEQYF

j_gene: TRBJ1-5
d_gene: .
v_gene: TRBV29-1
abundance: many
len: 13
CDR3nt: TGCAGCGCTGTAACAGATAGCAATCAGCCCCAGCATTTT
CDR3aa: CSAVTDSNQPQHF

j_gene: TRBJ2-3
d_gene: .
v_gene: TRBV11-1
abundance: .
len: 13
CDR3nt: TGTGCCAGCGCCAACCCCTTCACGGATATGCAGTATTTT
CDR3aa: CASANPFTDMQYF

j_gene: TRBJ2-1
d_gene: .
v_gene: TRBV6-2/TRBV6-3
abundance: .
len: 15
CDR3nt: TGTGTCAGCAGTTACGCCGGGACAAGAGGCAATGAGCAGTTCTTC
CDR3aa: CVSSYAGTRGNEQFF

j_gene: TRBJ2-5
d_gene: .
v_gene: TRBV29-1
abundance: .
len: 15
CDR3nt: TGTAGCGTTGAAGTCCCCAAGCAGGTTGCGGAGACCCAGTACTTC
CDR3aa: CSVEVPKQVAETQYF

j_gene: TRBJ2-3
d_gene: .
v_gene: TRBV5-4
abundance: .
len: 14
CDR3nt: TGTGCCGGCAGCGGATCGTGGGGTGCAGACACGCAGTATTTT
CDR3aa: CAGSGSWGADTQYF

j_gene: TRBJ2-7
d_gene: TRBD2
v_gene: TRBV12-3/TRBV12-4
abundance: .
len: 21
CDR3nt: TGTGCCAGCAGTTCTGGGACTAGCGGGAGGGCCGCCTCCCTAAGATCCTACGAGCAGTACTTC
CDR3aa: CASSSGTSGRAASLRSYEQYF

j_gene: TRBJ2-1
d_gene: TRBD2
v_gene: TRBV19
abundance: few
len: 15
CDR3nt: TGTGCCAGTAGTATCGCTAGCGGGAGCAACAATGAGCAGTTCTTC
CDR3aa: CASSIASGSNNEQFF

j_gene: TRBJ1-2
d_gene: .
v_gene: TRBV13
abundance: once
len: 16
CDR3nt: TGTGCCAGGAGCTTAGAGGGACGGGGGGCTTTCTATGGCTACACCTTC
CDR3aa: CARSLEGRGAFYGYTF

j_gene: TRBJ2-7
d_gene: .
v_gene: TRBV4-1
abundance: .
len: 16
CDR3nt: TGCGCCATCAGCCAAGTCGTTATGGGATGGAGCAAGGTGCAGTACTTC
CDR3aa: CAISQVVMGWSKVQYF

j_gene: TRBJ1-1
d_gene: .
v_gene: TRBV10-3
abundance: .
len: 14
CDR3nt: TGTGTCATCACCCCAGATGAGGAGAACACTGAAACTTTCTTT
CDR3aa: CVITPDEENTETFF

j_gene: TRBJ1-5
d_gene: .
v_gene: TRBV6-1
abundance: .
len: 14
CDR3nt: TGTGCCAACAGTGAAGCACAGGGTCAGGAGCTCCAGCATTTT
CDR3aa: CANSEAQGQELQHF

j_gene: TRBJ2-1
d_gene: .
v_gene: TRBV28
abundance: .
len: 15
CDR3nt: TGTGCCAGCCGTTCGACGGCTTTCTCCTACAATGAGCAGTTCTTC
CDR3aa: CASRSTAFSYNEQFF

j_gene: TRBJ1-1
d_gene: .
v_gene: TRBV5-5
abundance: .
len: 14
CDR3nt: TGTGTCAGCAGCTTGCATGCGGAGGCCACTGAAGCTTTCTTT
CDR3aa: CVSSLHAEATEAFF

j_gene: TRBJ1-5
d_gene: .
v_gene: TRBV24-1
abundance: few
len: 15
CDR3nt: TGTGCCACCAGTGACACGACAGACCCGAATCAGCCCCAGCATTTT
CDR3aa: CATSDTTDPNQPQHF

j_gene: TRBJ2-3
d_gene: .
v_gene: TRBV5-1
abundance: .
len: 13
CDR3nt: TGCGCCAGCAGCCTAGTCTCAACAGATATGCAGTATTTC
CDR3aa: CASSLVSTDMQYF

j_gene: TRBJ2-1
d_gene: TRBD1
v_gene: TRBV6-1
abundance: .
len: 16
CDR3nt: TGTGTCAGCGCCCTTATCACAGGAGACAGGGGAGATGAGCAGTTCTTC
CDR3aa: CVSALITGDRGDEQFF

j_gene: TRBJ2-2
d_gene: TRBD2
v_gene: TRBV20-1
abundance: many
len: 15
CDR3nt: TGCAGTGCTAGAGACGGGGCGGGAGTCACCGGGGAGCTGTTTTTT
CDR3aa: CSARDGAGVTGELFF

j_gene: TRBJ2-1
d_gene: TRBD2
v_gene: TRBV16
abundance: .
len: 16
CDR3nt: TGTGCCAGCAGCCAAGTTGGCGGGGGGTCCTACAATGAGCAGTTCTTC
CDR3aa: CASSQVGGGSYNEQFF

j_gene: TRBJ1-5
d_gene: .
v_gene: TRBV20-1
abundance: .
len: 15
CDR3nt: TGCAGTGCTAGCAGAGGGGGGAGTATCAATCAGCCCCAGCATTTT
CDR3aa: CSASRGGSINQPQHF

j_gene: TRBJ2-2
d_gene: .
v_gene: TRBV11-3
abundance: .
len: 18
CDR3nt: TGTGCCAGCAGCTCAAAAGGTTACGGACGGGCGAACACCAGGGAGCTGTTTTTT
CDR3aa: CASSSKGYGRANTRELFF

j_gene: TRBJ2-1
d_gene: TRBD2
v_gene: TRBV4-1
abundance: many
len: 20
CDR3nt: TGCGCCAGCAGCCAAATAGGATTAGCGGGGACCACTTGGGGGGTTAATGAGCAGTTCTTC
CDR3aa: CASSQIGLAGTTWGVNEQFF

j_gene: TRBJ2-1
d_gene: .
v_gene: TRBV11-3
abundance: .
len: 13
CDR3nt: TGTGCCAGCAGCCCCCGGCAGGACGATGAGCAGTTCTTC
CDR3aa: CASSPRQDDEQFF

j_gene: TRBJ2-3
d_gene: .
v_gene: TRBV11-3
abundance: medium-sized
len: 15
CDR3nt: TGTGCCAGCAGCTTAGATGGGGGTCGCCCAGATACGCAGTATTTT
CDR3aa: CASSLDGGRPDTQYF

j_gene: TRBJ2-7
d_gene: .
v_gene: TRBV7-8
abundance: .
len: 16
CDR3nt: TGTGCCAGCAGCTTAGCGCCTTCCACTGGCCCCTACGAGCAGTACTTC
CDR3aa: CASSLAPSTGPYEQYF

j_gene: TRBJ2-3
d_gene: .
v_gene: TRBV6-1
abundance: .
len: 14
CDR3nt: TGTGCCAGCACGACAGGAGGGACCACAGATACGCAGTATTTT
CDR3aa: CASTTGGTTDTQYF

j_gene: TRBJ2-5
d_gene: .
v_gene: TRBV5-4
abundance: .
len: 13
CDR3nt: TGTGCCAACAGCTTGGGTCGGGACGGGACCCAGTACTTC
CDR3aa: CANSLGRDGTQYF

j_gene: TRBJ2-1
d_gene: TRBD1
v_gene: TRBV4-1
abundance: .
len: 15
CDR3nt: TGCGCCAGCAGCCATTGGACAGGGGATTGGAATGAGGAGTTCTTC
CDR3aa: CASSHWTGDWNEEFF

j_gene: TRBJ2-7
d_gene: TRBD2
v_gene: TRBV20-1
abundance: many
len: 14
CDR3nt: TGCAGTGCCTTAGATTTGCGGGGGACCTACGAGCAGTACTTC
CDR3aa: CSALDLRGTYEQYF

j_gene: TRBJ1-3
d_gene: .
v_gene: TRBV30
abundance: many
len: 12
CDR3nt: TGTGCCTGGAGCAGGGCTGGAAACACCATATATTTT
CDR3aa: CAWSRAGNTIYF

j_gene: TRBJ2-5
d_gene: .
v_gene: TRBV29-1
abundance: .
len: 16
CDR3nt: TGCAGCGTTGAAGAGGGTAGACCTCTATTCCAAGAGACCCAGTACTTC
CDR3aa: CSVEEGRPLFQETQYF

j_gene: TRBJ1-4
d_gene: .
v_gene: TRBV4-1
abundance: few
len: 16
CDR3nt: TGCGCCAGCAGCCAAGACCAGTGGGCAGGTGATGAAAAACTGTTTTTT
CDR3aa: CASSQDQWAGDEKLFF

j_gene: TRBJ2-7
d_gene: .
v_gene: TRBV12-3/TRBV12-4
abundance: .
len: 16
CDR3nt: TGTGCCAGCAGCTCCACAGGGGCGGGAACCTCCTACGAGCAGTACTTC
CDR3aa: CASSSTGAGTSYEQYF

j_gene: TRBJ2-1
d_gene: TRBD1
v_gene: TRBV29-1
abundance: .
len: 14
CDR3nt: TGCAACGCACAACAGGGGGCTAGAGATAATGAGCGGTTCTTC
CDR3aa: CNAQQGARDNERFF

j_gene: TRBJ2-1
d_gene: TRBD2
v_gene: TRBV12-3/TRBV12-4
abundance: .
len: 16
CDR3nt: TGTGCCAGCAGTCCGACCGGGACTAGCTGTTCCGGGGAGCAGTCCTTC
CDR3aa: CASSPTGTSCSGEQSF

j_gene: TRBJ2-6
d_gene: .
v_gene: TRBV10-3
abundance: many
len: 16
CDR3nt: TGTGCCATCAAGGATTCCTTAAGCTCTGGGGCCAACGTCCTGACTTTC
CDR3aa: CAIKDSLSSGANVLTF

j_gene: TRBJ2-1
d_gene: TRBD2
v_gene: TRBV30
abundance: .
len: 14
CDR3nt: TGTTCCTGGAATAGCGGGAGCTCCTACAATGAGCAGTTCTTC
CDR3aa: CSWNSGSSYNEQFF

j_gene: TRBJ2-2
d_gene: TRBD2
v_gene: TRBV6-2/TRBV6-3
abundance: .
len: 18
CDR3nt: TGTGCCAGCAGTTACCCCAATCCGGGACTAGTAAACACCGGTGAGCTGTTTTTT
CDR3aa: CASSYPNPGLVNTGELFF

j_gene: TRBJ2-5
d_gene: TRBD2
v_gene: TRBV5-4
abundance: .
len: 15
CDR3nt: TGTGCCAGCAGCACCGGGACTAGCGGTACACCTCCCAAGTACTTC
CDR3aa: CASSTGTSGTPPKYF

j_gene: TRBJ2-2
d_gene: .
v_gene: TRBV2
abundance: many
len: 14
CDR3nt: TGTGCCAGCAGGACTGACAGAGACACCGGGGAGCTGTTTTTT
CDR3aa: CASRTDRDTGELFF

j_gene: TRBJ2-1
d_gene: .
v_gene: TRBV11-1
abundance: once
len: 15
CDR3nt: TGTGCCAGCAGCTTAGCTAACGGGAGCTACAATGTGCAATTCTTC
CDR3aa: CASSLANGSYNVQFF

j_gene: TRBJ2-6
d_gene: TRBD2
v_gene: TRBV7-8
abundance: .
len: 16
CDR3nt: TGTGCAAGCAGTCCCTTGACTAGCTCTGGGGCCAACGCCCTGACTTTC
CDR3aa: CASSPLTSSGANALTF

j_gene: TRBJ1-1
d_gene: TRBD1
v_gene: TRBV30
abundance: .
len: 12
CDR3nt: TGCGTCTGGAGTGGGGGGACAGGGGAAGCTTTCTTT
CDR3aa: CVWSGGTGEAFF

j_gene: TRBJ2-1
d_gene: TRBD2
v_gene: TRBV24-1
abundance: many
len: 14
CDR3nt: TGTGCCACCAGTACTAGCGGTAGATACAATGAGCAGTTCTTC
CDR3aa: CATSTSGRYNEQFF

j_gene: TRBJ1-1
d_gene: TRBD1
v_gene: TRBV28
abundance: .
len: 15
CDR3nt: TGTACCAACATAGGGCAGGGGGCGACGAACACTGAAGCTTTCTTT
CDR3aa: CTNIGQGATNTEAFF

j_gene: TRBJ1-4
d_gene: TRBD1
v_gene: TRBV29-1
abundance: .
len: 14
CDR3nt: TGCAGCGTCAGACAGGGGGGGACTAATGGAAAACTGCTTTTT
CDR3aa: CSVRQGGTNGKLLF

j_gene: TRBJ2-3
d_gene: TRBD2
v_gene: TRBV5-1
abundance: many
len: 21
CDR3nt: TGCGCCAGCAGCTACCCGCTCACGGGCAGCGGGAGGGCCGAAAACACAGATACGCAGTATTTT
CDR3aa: CASSYPLTGSGRAENTDTQYF

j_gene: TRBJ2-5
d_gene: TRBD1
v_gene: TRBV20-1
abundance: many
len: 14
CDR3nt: TGCAGTGCCCAAAGACAGGGGGTACAAGAGACCCAGTACTTC
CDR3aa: CSAQRQGVQETQYF

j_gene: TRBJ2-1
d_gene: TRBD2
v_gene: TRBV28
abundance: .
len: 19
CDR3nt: TGTGCCAGCTGTTCAGGGGGGCTAGCGGGATCAGGCTCCTACAATGAGCAGTTCTTC
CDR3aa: CASCSGGLAGSGSYNEQFF

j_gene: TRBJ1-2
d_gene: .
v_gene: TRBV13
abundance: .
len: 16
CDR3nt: TGTGCCAACAGCCGCAGAAACGAGAGGGGTGCGTATGGCTACACCTTC
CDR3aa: CANSRRNERGAYGYTF

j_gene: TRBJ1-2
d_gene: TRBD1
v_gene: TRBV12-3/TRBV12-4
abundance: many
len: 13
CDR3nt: TGTGCCAGCAGTTTGACAGGGCACTATGGCTACACCTTC
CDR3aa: CASSLTGHYGYTF

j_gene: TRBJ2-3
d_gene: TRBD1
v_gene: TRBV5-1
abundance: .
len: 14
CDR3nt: TGCGCCAGCAGCCATGACAGGGCGACAGATATGCAGTATTTT
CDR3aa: CASSHDRATDMQYF

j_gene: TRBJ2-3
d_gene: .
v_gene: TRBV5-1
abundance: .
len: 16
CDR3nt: TGCGCCAGCAGTTTGGAAGGGATGCCTAGCACAGATACGCAGTATTTT
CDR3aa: CASSLEGMPSTDTQYF

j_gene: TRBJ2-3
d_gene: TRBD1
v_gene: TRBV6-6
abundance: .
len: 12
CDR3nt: TGTGACAGCAGTCCTACAGGGGGCAGGCAGTATTTT
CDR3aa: CDSSPTGGRQYF

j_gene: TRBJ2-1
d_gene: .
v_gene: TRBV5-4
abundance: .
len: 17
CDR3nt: TGTGCCAGCACCTTTGGGGGCAGGACCCGCTCCTCCAATGAGCAGTTCTTC
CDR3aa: CASTFGGRTRSSNEQFF

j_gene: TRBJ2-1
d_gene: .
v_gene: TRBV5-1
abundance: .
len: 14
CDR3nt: TGCGCCAGCAGCTTCGGGGTAGCCGGCAATGGGCAGTTCTTC
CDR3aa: CASSFGVAGNGQFF

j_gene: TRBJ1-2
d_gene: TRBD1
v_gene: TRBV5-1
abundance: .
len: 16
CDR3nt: TGCGCTAGCAGCTTGGTCTTGGCAGGGGGCAGCGCTGGCTACACCTTC
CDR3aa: CASSLVLAGGSAGYTF

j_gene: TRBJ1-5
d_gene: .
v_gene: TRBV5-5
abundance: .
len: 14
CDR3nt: TGTGTCAGCAGCCCTTGGTCTAGCAATCAGACCCAGCATTTT
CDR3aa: CVSSPWSSNQTQHF

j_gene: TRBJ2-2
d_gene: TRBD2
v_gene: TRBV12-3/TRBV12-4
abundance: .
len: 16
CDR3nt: TGTCCCAGCAGTTTTTTTGCGGGAGGGCCGTCAGGGGAGCTGTTTTTT
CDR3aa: CPSSFFAGGPSGELFF